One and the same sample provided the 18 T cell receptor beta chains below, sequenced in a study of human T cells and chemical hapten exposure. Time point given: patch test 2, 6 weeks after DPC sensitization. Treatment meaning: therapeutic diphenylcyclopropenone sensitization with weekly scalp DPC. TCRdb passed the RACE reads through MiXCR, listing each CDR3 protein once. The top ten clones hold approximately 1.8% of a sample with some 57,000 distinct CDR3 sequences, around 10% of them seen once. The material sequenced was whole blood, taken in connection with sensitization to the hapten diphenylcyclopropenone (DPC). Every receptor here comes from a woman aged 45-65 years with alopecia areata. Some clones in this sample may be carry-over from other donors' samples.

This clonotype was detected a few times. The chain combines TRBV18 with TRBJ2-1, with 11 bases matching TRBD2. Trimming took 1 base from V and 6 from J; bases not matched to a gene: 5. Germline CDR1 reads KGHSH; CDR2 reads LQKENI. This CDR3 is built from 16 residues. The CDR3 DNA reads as TGTGCCAGCTCACCACGTCTAGCGGGAGGAGGCAATGAGCAGTTCTTC. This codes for CASSPRLAGGGNEQFF.

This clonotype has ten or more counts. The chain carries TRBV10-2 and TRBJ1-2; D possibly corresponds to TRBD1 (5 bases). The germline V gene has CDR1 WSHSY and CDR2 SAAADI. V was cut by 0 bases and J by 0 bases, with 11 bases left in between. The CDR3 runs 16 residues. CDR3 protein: CASSESRRGSNYGYTF. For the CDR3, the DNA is TGCGCCAGCAGTGAGTCGAGGAGGGGTTCTAACTATGGCTACACCTTC.

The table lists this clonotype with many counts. CDR3 residues: CASSSPGGRQPQHF. The CDR3 DNA reads TGTGCCAGCAGCTCGCCGGGGGGACGGCAGCCCCAGCATTTT. This chain uses TRBV28 with TRBJ1-5; weak D call: TRBD1 (5 bases). Trimming took off 6 bases at V and 7 bases at J, with 16 bases between the two ends. Germline V gives CDR1 MDHEN, CDR2 SYDVKM. This CDR3 is 14 amino acids long.

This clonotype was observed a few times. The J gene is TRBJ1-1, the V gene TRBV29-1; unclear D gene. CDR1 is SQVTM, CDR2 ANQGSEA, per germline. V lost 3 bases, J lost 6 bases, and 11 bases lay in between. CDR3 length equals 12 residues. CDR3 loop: CSVDGARSEAFF. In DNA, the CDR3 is TGCAGCGTTGACGGCGCCCGGTCTGAAGCTTTCTTT.

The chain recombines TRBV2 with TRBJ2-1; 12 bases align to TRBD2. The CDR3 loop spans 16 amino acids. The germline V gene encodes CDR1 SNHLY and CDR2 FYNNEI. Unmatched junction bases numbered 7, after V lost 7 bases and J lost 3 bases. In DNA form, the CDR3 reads TGTGCCAGCACCCGACTAGCGGGGGCCCGCTACAATGAGCAGTTCTTC. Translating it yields CASTRLAGARYNEQFF.

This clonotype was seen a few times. CDR3 loop: CASTQTGYEQYF. CDR3 DNA: TGTGCCAGCACTCAGACAGGGTACGAGCAGTACTTC. This sequence joins TRBV6-2 or TRBV6-3 and TRBJ2-7; 7 nucleotides align to TRBD1. In germline, CDR1 is MNHEY, CDR2 SVGEGT. The CDR3 sequence is 12 residues long. Trimming cost V 7 bases and J 4 bases; bases outside gene matches: 4.

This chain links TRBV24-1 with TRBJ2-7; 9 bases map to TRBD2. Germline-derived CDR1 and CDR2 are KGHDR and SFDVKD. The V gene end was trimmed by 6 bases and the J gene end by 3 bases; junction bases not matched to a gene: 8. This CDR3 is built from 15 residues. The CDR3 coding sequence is TGTGCCACCAGTCCCAGTGATAGCGGGGGCTACGAGCAGTACTTC. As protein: CATSPSDSGGYEQYF.

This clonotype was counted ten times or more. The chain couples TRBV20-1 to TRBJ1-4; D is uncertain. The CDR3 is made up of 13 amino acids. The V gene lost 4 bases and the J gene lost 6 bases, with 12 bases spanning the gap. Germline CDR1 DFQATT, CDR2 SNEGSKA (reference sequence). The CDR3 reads CSAIKTGDEKLFF. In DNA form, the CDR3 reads TGCAGTGCTATTAAGACTGGGGATGAAAAACTGTTTTTT.

This chain's CDR3 is CASVASSGELFF. The CDR3 DNA follows: TGTGCCAGCGTCGCCTCATCCGGGGAGCTGTTTTTT. This chain connects TRBV27 to TRBJ2-2; D remains ambiguous. Germline assignment: CDR1 MNHEY and CDR2 SMNVEV (reference sequence). The CDR3 extends over 12 amino acids. The V end lost 8 bases, the J end lost 6 bases, and 10 bases lay between the germline ends.

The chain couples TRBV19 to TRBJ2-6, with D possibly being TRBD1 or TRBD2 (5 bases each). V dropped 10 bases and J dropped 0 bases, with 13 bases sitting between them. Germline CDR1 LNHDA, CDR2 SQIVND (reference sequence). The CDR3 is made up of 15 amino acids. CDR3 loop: CATWDRHSGANVLTF. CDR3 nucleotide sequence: TGTGCCACCTGGGACCGACACTCTGGGGCCAACGTCCTGACTTTC. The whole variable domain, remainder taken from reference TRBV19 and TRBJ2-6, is DGGITQSPKYLFRKEGQNVTLSCEQNLNHDAMYWYRQDPGQGLRLIYYSQIVNDFQKGDIAEGYSVSREKKESFPLTVTSAQKNPTAFYLCATWDRHSGANVLTFGAGSRLTVL.

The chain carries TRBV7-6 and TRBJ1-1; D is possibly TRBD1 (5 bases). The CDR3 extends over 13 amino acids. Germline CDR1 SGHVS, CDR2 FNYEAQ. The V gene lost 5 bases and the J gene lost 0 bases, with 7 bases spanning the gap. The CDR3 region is CASSMTVNTEAFF. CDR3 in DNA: TGTGCCAGCAGCATGACAGTGAACACTGAAGCTTTCTTT.

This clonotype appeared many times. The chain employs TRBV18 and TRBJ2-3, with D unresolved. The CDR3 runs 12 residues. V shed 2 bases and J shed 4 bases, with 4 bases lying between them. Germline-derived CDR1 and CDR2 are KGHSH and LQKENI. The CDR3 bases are TGTGCCAGCTCACCAGAGGCAGATACGCAGTATTTT. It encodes CASSPEADTQYF.

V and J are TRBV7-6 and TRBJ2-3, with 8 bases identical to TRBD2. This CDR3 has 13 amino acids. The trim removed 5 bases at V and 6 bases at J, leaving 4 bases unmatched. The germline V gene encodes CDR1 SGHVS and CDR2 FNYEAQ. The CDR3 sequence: CASSRTSWDTQYF. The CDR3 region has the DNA TGTGCCAGCAGCCGGACTAGCTGGGATACGCAGTATTTT.

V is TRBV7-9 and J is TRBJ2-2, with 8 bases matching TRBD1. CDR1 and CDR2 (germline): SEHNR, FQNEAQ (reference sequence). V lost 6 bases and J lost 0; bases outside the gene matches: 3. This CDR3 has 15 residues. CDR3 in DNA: TGTGCCAGCAGACCGGGACAGGCGAACACCGGGGAGCTGTTTTTT. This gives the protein CASRPGQANTGELFF.

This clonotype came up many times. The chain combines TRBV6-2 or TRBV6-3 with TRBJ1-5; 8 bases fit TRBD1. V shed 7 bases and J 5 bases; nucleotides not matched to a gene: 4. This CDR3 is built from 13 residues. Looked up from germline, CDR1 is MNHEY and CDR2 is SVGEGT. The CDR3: CASTRQGYQPQHF. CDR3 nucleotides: TGTGCCAGCACCCGACAGGGGTATCAGCCCCAGCATTTT.

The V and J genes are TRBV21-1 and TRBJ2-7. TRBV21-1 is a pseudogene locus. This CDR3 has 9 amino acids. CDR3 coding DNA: TGTGCCAGCAGCTACGAGCAGTACTTC. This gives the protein CASSYEQYF.

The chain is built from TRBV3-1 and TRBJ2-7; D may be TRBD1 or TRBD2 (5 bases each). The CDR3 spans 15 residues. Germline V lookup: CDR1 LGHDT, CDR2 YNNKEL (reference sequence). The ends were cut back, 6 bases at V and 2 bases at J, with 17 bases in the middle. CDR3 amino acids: CASSPSVGVTYEQYF. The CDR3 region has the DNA TGTGCCAGCAGTCCCTCAGTGGGGGTAACCTACGAGCAGTACTTC.

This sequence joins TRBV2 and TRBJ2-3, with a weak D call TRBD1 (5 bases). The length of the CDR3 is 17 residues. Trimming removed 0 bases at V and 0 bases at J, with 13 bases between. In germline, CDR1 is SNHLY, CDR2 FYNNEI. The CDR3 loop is CASSEASGHPSTDTQYF. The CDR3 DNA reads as TGTGCCAGCAGTGAAGCTTCCGGACACCCAAGCACAGATACGCAGTATTTT.